Listed below are T cell receptor beta chains from one sample, sequenced in a study of CD8+ T cells in alopecia areata. The protocol was immunoSEQ multiplex PCR, while the TCRdb copy is restricted to in-frame clones and leaves out a portion. This sample carries fewer than 250,000 clones, around two fifths of them seen once, and the ten largest clones take approximately 2.9%. The source was CD4+ T cells sorted from blood, collected between weeks 36 and 40, from a patient treated with tofacitinib. These receptors were obtained from a human donor with alopecia areata. Both conserved end residues are part of each CDR3. The order of the fields is J gene, D gene, V gene, clone size, CDR3 DNA, CDR3 protein. A D gene is named only where the DNA matches it firmly. Size tells how often a clone was seen (once, few, many) or the class of an expanded clone, and some rows leave it out.

J gene: TRBJ2-7
D gene: TRBD2
V gene: TRBV10-3
clone size: NA
CDR3 DNA: TGTGCCATCAGAGGACTAGAGGACGAGCAGTACTTC
CDR3 protein: CAIRGLEDEQYF

J gene: TRBJ1-2
D gene: TRBD1
V gene: TRBV29-1
clone size: few
CDR3 DNA: TGCAGCGCATCAATCGGACAGGGGGGTCTCGGCTACACCTTC
CDR3 protein: CSASIGQGGLGYTF

J gene: TRBJ2-7
D gene: NA
V gene: TRBV28
clone size: NA
CDR3 DNA: TGTGCCAGCAGTTTATCGTCCGAGCAGTACTTC
CDR3 protein: CASSLSSEQYF

J gene: TRBJ2-7
D gene: TRBD2
V gene: TRBV29-1
clone size: few
CDR3 DNA: TGCAGCGTTCGGGCTAGCGGATCCTACGAGCAGTACTTC
CDR3 protein: CSVRASGSYEQYF

J gene: TRBJ1-4
D gene: NA
V gene: TRBV5-1
clone size: few
CDR3 DNA: TGCGCCAGCAGTGGCGGCTCGAAGATGGAAAAACTGTTTTTT
CDR3 protein: CASSGGSKMEKLFF

J gene: TRBJ2-2
D gene: NA
V gene: TRBV5-1
clone size: NA
CDR3 DNA: TGCGCCAGCAGCTTGTGGAGGACAACGAACACCGGGGAGCTGTTTTTT
CDR3 protein: CASSLWRTTNTGELFF

J gene: TRBJ1-2
D gene: TRBD1
V gene: TRBV7-9
clone size: few
CDR3 DNA: TGTGCCAGCAGCCCAGCGGACAGGGGGATAGCTAACTATGGCTACACCTTC
CDR3 protein: CASSPADRGIANYGYTF

J gene: TRBJ1-1
D gene: NA
V gene: TRBV5-1
clone size: NA
CDR3 DNA: TGCGCCAGCAGCTTGGACGTCATCCCGAACACTGAAGCTTTCTTT
CDR3 protein: CASSLDVIPNTEAFF

J gene: TRBJ2-7
D gene: NA
V gene: TRBV29-1
clone size: few
CDR3 DNA: TGCAGCGTTGGGGGATCTCCGGGCGAGCAGTACTTC
CDR3 protein: CSVGGSPGEQYF

J gene: TRBJ2-7
D gene: TRBD2
V gene: TRBV27
clone size: few
CDR3 DNA: TGTGCCAGCAGTCCTCAGAGCGGGAGGGGCTCCTACGAGCAGTACTTC
CDR3 protein: CASSPQSGRGSYEQYF

J gene: TRBJ2-7
D gene: TRBD2
V gene: TRBV7-2
clone size: NA
CDR3 DNA: TGTGCCAGCAGCTTACGACTAGCGGGTGAAAACGCCTACGAGCAGTACTTC
CDR3 protein: CASSLRLAGENAYEQYF

J gene: TRBJ2-5
D gene: TRBD2
V gene: TRBV30
clone size: NA
CDR3 DNA: TGTGCCTGGAGGGGGATTTGGACTAGCCCCCAAGAGACCCAGTACTTC
CDR3 protein: CAWRGIWTSPQETQYF

J gene: TRBJ1-2
D gene: TRBD1
V gene: TRBV28
clone size: few
CDR3 DNA: TGTGCCATCCAACCCCAGGGGGTAGACGGCTACACCTTC
CDR3 protein: CAIQPQGVDGYTF

J gene: TRBJ1-1
D gene: NA
V gene: TRBV10-3
clone size: few
CDR3 DNA: TGTGCCATCACAAGGTCGTTCGGAACGAACACTGAAGCTTTCTTT
CDR3 protein: CAITRSFGTNTEAFF

J gene: TRBJ2-5
D gene: TRBD2
V gene: TRBV4-1
clone size: once
CDR3 DNA: TGTGCCAGCAGCCAATCGACTAGCTTAGAGACCCAGTACTTC
CDR3 protein: CASSQSTSLETQYF

J gene: TRBJ1-1
D gene: NA
V gene: TRBV27
clone size: NA
CDR3 DNA: TGTGCCAGCAGGCTTACAGGGTTGATGAACACTGAAGCTTTCTTT
CDR3 protein: CASRLTGLMNTEAFF

J gene: TRBJ1-1
D gene: TRBD1
V gene: TRBV7-9
clone size: NA
CDR3 DNA: TGTGCCAGCAGCTTGGACAGGGACACTGAAGCTTTCTTT
CDR3 protein: CASSLDRDTEAFF

J gene: TRBJ1-2
D gene: NA
V gene: TRBV7-8
clone size: NA
CDR3 DNA: TGTGCCAGCAGCTTAAATGAGCGTTCCTATGGCTACACCTTC
CDR3 protein: CASSLNERSYGYTF

J gene: TRBJ2-5
D gene: TRBD1
V gene: TRBV19
clone size: few
CDR3 DNA: TGTGCCAGTAGTATGGGACAGGGCGAGACCCAGTACTTC
CDR3 protein: CASSMGQGETQYF

J gene: TRBJ1-2
D gene: NA
V gene: TRBV5-1
clone size: once
CDR3 DNA: TGCGCCAGCAGCTTCGGGGGCTTAAGCGATGGCTACACCTTC
CDR3 protein: CASSFGGLSDGYTF

J gene: TRBJ1-1
D gene: NA
V gene: TRBV5-1
clone size: NA
CDR3 DNA: TGCGCCAGCAGCTTGGTCCAGGGGCCGGGTGAAGCTTTCTTT
CDR3 protein: CASSLVQGPGEAFF

J gene: TRBJ1-4
D gene: NA
V gene: TRBV4-2
clone size: NA
CDR3 DNA: TGTGCCAGCAGCCAAGTCTACAGGGAGGATGAAAAACTGTTTTTT
CDR3 protein: CASSQVYREDEKLFF

J gene: TRBJ1-2
D gene: NA
V gene: TRBV2
clone size: NA
CDR3 DNA: TGTGCCAGCAGTGATAGGGGTTATGGCTACACCTTC
CDR3 protein: CASSDRGYGYTF

J gene: TRBJ2-2
D gene: NA
V gene: TRBV20-1
clone size: NA
CDR3 DNA: TGCAGTGCTAAGGACCGGGGAGAGCTGTTTTTT
CDR3 protein: CSAKDRGELFF

J gene: TRBJ1-2
D gene: NA
V gene: TRBV2
clone size: NA
CDR3 DNA: TGTGCCAGCAGTGACCCCAGGGGAAGCTATGGCTACACCTTC
CDR3 protein: CASSDPRGSYGYTF

J gene: TRBJ2-7
D gene: TRBD2
V gene: TRBV7-2
clone size: NA
CDR3 DNA: TGTGCCAGCAGCCGCCAGGTAGCGGGGATCTACGAGCAGTACTTC
CDR3 protein: CASSRQVAGIYEQYF

J gene: TRBJ2-2
D gene: NA
V gene: TRBV15
clone size: NA
CDR3 DNA: TGTGCCACCAGCAGAGTGAGGAACACCGGGGAGCTGTTTTTT
CDR3 protein: CATSRVRNTGELFF

J gene: TRBJ2-5
D gene: NA
V gene: TRBV9
clone size: NA
CDR3 DNA: TGTGCCAGCAGCCCCCGGGACTACCAAGAGACCCAGTACTTC
CDR3 protein: CASSPRDYQETQYF

J gene: TRBJ1-1
D gene: NA
V gene: TRBV5-1
clone size: few
CDR3 DNA: TGCGCCAGCAGCTTGGTCCCGATGAACACTGAAGCTTTCTTT
CDR3 protein: CASSLVPMNTEAFF

J gene: TRBJ2-3
D gene: TRBD2
V gene: TRBV5-4
clone size: NA
CDR3 DNA: TGTGCCAGCAGCCTACTACTAGCGGGAGGCACAGATACGCAGTATTTT
CDR3 protein: CASSLLLAGGTDTQYF

J gene: TRBJ2-1
D gene: NA
V gene: TRBV5-1
clone size: NA
CDR3 DNA: TGCGCCAGCACACGGGACGGTAACAATGAGCAGTTCTTC
CDR3 protein: CASTRDGNNEQFF

J gene: TRBJ2-3
D gene: TRBD2
V gene: TRBV4-1
clone size: NA
CDR3 DNA: TGCGCCAGCAGCCCTAGCGGGACTAGAGTCCCAGATACGCAGTATTTT
CDR3 protein: CASSPSGTRVPDTQYF

J gene: TRBJ2-1
D gene: TRBD2
V gene: TRBV7-2
clone size: NA
CDR3 DNA: TGTGCCAGCAGCTTGACTAGCGCGTCCTACAATGAGCAGTTCTTC
CDR3 protein: CASSLTSASYNEQFF